Listed below are T cell receptor beta chains from one sample, sequenced in a study of PD-L1 blockade in urothelial cancer. Assay used: immunoSEQ multiplex PCR; TCRdb lists only in-frame clones, some missing. The sample contains around 45,000 clones, 83% of which appear only once. Here the sequenced sample was PBMCs, taken around atezolizumab (anti-PD-L1) treatment. These receptors originate from a man in his 60s with urothelial cancer. Both conserved end residues are trimmed from each CDR3. D genes are given only for firm matches.

D,V,CDR3
TRBD2,TRBV4-1,ASSHPLGLAGAYEQY
-,TRBV2,ASSPTRDQPQH
TRBD2,TRBV5-6,ASSSILAGVRDTQY
TRBD1,TRBV2,ASSGTGGHGYT
-,TRBV5-1,ASSLAVGAKGEKLF
-,TRBV4-2,ASSLTATSILLGEQF
-,TRBV28,ASSSRYGNQPQH
TRBD2,TRBV2,ASSEGSLAGSTDTQY
TRBD2,TRBV28,ASTVAGVIETQY
TRBD1,TRBV30,AWSQGGNSPLH
TRBD2,TRBV6-5,ASSYSSGSPTYEQY
-,TRBV28,ASSLRGVYGNTIY
TRBD1,TRBV5-4,ASSRQGSGNTIY
-,TRBV6-1,ASSEFGGLNTGELF
-,TRBV6-6,ASSQGGGNSGNTIY
TRBD2,TRBV2,ASRGDYLYEQY
-,TRBV11-3,ASSLGVGAQETQY
TRBD1,TRBV19,ASSGEGAPSSPLH
-,TRBV7-2,ASSPVGGEKLF
-,TRBV28,ASSPPGALGNEQF
-,TRBV9,ASSVGVGYEQY
TRBD2,TRBV11-1,ASSPAGSGYQTQY
TRBD1,TRBV19,ASRITGGTGEQY
-,TRBV5-1,ASSLTGVMNTEAF
-,TRBV10-3,AISRGFVGANVLT
-,TRBV19,ASSPPASSYNEQF
TRBD1,TRBV4-1,ASSQGRQGVSEQY
-,TRBV6-6,ASSYGQGHQPQH
-,TRBV6-6,ASSYSTVEGNQLF
-,TRBV6-5,ASCSPNSYGYT
-,TRBV18,ASALTDFSGANVLT
-,TRBV5-1,ASSLSDNEQF
-,TRBV5-1,ASSPNPTTSTNEKLF
TRBD2,TRBV7-9,ASSPIGLAGGTEQY
TRBD1,TRBV6-4,ASSVDRGIGEQF
-,TRBV6-1,ASSERATGANVLT
-,TRBV15,AIRRDYNSPLH
-,TRBV27,ASSSGGLYTGELF
-,TRBV5-1,ASSLTGNQNTGELF
TRBD1,TRBV6-5,ASSFAQGFSYEQY
-,TRBV19,ASSPQADYSTNYGYT
TRBD1,TRBV5-1,ASSPRTGEAYEQY
-,TRBV6-1,ASSEVSRQTYGYT
TRBD2,TRBV11-2,ASSTSGGAVGEQY
-,TRBV6-6,ASTEGEANTEAF
TRBD2,TRBV7-2,ASSLGTSPFGDNEQF
TRBD1,TRBV6-6,ASSPPTGGGQPQH
TRBD1,TRBV5-4,ASSSGPGQGKETQY
-,TRBV18,ASSPRQITTGELF
TRBD1,TRBV6-5,ASSSRTGGDDTQY
-,TRBV5-5,ASSLGQNEKLF
-,TRBV21-1,ASSPQGIEAF
TRBD2,TRBV9,ASSVGSGGSETQY
TRBD1,TRBV18,ASSPLGTGRSEQY
-,TRBV28,ASSSADSYEQY
TRBD2,TRBV2,ASSEDHGGGGQETQY
-,TRBV27,ASSFGGGNEQF
-,TRBV28,ASSFIRDEQY
TRBD1,TRBV28,ASSKQGTGNTIY
-,TRBV2,ASSGPRGETQY